The 12 T cell receptor beta chains listed next were all sequenced from one sample in a study of CD8 T cells in ankylosing spondylitis. TCRdb redid the calling of the 5' RACE reads with MiXCR, one entry per CDR3 protein. The sample comprises some 330,000 distinct CDR3 sequences, around 8% of which are singletons, and roughly 14% rests with the top ten. These receptors have no identified antigens. Overall study results and limits: Among TCR beta sequences, a motif of several highly homologous variants appeared characteristic of ankylosing spondylitis blood.

Sequencing was performed on blood, either unsorted or a sorted T cell fraction (not recorded which). These receptors were obtained from a male donor with ankylosing spondylitis.

There are a few counts of this clonotype. The chain has TRBV28 and TRBJ2-1, with 7 bases identical to TRBD2. CDR3 length equals 14 residues. The junction had 11 bases not matched to a gene; V was cut back by 11 bases and J by 4 bases. CDR1 MDHEN and CDR2 SYDVKM come from the germline V gene. The CDR3 DNA follows: TGTGCCCTTGGGGCGGGAGCCGTTTACAATGAGCAGTTCTTC. Residues: CALGAGAVYNEQFF. Full variable domain (outside the CDR3, taken from reference TRBV28 and TRBJ2-1): DVKVTQSSRYLVKRTGEKVFLECVQDMDHENMFWYRQDPGLGLRLIYFSYDVKMKEKGDIPEGYSVSREKKERFSLILESASTNQTSMYLCALGAGAVYNEQFFGPGTRLTVL.

In its sample, this clonotype was seen a few times. The rearrangement links TRBV15 to TRBJ2-1; D is unclear. CDR1 and CDR2 (germline): LNHNV, YYDKDF (reference sequence). The CDR3 totals 16 residues. Trimming stripped 0 bases from V and 3 bases from J, with 12 bases between. The CDR3 loop is CATSRDPRFNYNEQFF. The CDR3 DNA sequence: TGTGCCACCAGCAGAGATCCCCGATTTAACTACAATGAGCAGTTCTTC.

This clonotype was detected many times. The chain couples TRBV7-9 to TRBJ1-1; D uncertain. Trimming removed 0 bases at V and 1 base at J, with 3 bases between. The CDR3 spans 13 residues. CDR1 is SEHNR and CDR2 is FQNEAQ in the germline V gene (reference sequence). The CDR3 coding sequence is TGTGCCAGCAGCTTAGCAGAGAACACTGAAGCTTTCTTT. Encoded protein: CASSLAENTEAFF.

In this sample, this clonotype turned up a few times. CDR3 sequence: CASSRDGGGFGYEQYF. For the CDR3, the DNA is TGCGCCAGCAGCCGAGATGGAGGGGGGTTCGGCTACGAGCAGTACTTC. The chain has TRBV4-1 and TRBJ2-7; D is tentatively TRBD1 or TRBD2 (6 bases each). The germline V and J ends were trimmed by 4 bases and 3 bases, with 19 bases remaining between them. Germline V gene sequence: CDR1 MGHRA, CDR2 YSYEKL. The CDR3 has 16 amino acids.

This clonotype came up many times. This chain joins TRBV27 and TRBJ1-1, with D unclear. The V gene's germline CDR1 is MNHEY and CDR2 SMNVEV (reference sequence). V was pared by 4 bases and J by 6 bases, with 15 bases between. This CDR3 spans 14 amino acids. The CDR3 reads CASSSPPWSAEAFF. In DNA form, the CDR3 reads TGTGCCAGCAGTTCGCCTCCTTGGAGCGCTGAAGCTTTCTTT.

This clonotype has just a few counts. The CDR3: CASSLFGQGFADTQYF. The CDR3 bases are TGTGCCAGCAGCTTATTTGGACAGGGGTTTGCAGATACGCAGTATTTT. The chain has TRBV7-6 and TRBJ2-3; 9 bases map to TRBD1. The CDR3 totals 16 residues. Germline assignment: CDR1 SGHVS and CDR2 FNYEAQ. J gave up 4 bases and V 2 bases, and 7 bases lay outside the gene matches.

There are a few counts of this clonotype. The rearrangement uses TRBV12-3 or TRBV12-4 and TRBJ2-6; D may correspond to TRBD1 or TRBD2 (5 bases each). The V and J ends lost 4 bases and 0 bases respectively, with 13 bases between them. The CDR3 is made up of 17 amino acids. The CDR3 sequence: CASSSDGAFSGANVLTF. The CDR3 coding sequence is TGTGCCAGCAGTTCCGACGGGGCATTCTCTGGGGCCAACGTCCTGACTTTC.

This clonotype was observed a few times. The chain carries TRBV15 and TRBJ2-5, with D tentatively TRBD1 or TRBD2 (6 bases each). V lost 1 base to trimming and J lost 5 bases, with 14 bases between them. Germline V gene data show CDR1 as LNHNV and CDR2 as YYDKDF (reference sequence). This CDR3 has 15 residues. DNA for the CDR3: TGTGCCACCAGCAGAGTTTTGGGGGCGGGGGAGACCCAGTACTTC. Translating it yields CATSRVLGAGETQYF.

The chain links TRBV28 to TRBJ2-2; no firm D call. Germline CDR1 reads MDHEN; CDR2 reads SYDVKM. The CDR3 runs to 13 residues. The V and J ends lost 1 base and 7 bases respectively, with 7 bases between them. The CDR3 protein is CASSLLVGGELFF. CDR3 nucleotide sequence: TGTGCCAGCAGTTTATTAGTAGGCGGGGAGCTGTTTTTT.

This clonotype occurred a few times. The chain couples TRBV10-3 to TRBJ2-5, with 11 bases fitting TRBD1. The CDR3 has 14 amino acids. J lost 4 bases, V lost 5 bases, and 3 bases had no gene match. The germline gives CDR1 ENHRY, CDR2 SYGVKD. In DNA, the CDR3 is TGTGCCATCAGTAAGGGACAGGGGGGAGAGACCCAGTACTTC. Its translation is CAISKGQGGETQYF.

The genes are TRBV20-1 and TRBJ2-1; 9 nucleotides match TRBD2. The CDR3 runs to 15 residues. With 1 base clipped from V and 2 bases from J, the junction kept 3 bases outside the gene matches. CDR1 and CDR2 (germline): DFQATT, SNEGSKA (reference sequence). CDR3 residues: CSARALAGPYNEQFF. In DNA, the CDR3 is TGCAGTGCTAGAGCCCTAGCGGGACCCTACAATGAGCAGTTCTTC.

This clonotype showed up just a few times. The rearrangement joins TRBV6-5 to TRBJ2-3; weak D call: TRBD2 (6 bases). Trimming stripped 0 bases from V and 0 bases from J, with 10 bases between. The CDR3 loop spans 16 amino acids. Per germline, CDR1 MNHEY and CDR2 SVGAGI. CDR3 coding DNA: TGTGCCAGCAGTTACTCCCAGCGGGTTAGCACAGATACGCAGTATTTT. It specifies CASSYSQRVSTDTQYF.